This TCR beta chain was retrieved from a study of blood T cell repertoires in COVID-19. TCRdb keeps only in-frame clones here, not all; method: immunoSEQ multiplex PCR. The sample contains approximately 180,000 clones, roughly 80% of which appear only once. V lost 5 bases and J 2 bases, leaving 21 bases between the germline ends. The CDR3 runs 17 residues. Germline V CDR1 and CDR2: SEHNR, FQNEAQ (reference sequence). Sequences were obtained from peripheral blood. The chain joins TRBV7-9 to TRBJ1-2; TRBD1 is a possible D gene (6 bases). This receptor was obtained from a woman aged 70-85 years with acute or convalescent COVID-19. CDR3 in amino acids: CASSSGGWGAENYGYTF. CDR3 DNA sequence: TGTGCCAGCAGCAGCGGGGGCTGGGGGGCAGAAAACTATGGCTACACCTTC.